Given below is one T cell receptor beta chain in context. Its target is not known. Time point here: week 3, after first cycle of checkpoint inhibitor. One draw preceded checkpoint blockade; another followed its first cycle at week 3. These data belong to a study of blood T cell dynamics during melanoma immunotherapy. Study details: Metastatic melanoma patients received first-line pembrolizumab or nivolumab plus ipilimumab.

Sequenced by immunoSEQ multiplex PCR; TCRdb stores in-frame clones only, minus some. The profile shows about 6,300 clones, roughly 86% of them singletons. General study results and limits: Whether repertoire-driving clones were melanoma-specific could not be determined.

The TCR originated in a human donor with melanoma. Sequencing was performed on blood, taken from a patient treated with checkpoint blockade.

The DNA for the CDR3 is TGTGCCAGCTCACAATTTGAGAGGACAGTCTCCGCTTACGAGCAGTACTTC. Amino acid sequence: CASSQFERTVSAYEQYF. V and J are TRBV18 and TRBJ2-7, with D possibly being TRBD1 (6 bases). The CDR3 runs 17 residues. Germline V lookup: CDR1 KGHSH, CDR2 LQKENI. V gave up 4 bases and J gave up 4 bases, with 23 bases separating them.